This T cell receptor (beta chain) was captured in a study of vaccination effects on CD4 cells after COVID-19. The germline V and J ends were trimmed by 3 bases and 0 bases, with 15 bases remaining between them. CDR3 length: 17 residues. Per germline, CDR1 LNHDA and CDR2 SQIVND (reference sequence). Comment on this clone: The antigen is undetermined.

Peptide-pool stimulation followed by sequencing identified expanded antigen-specific CD4+ clonotypes in the ViraFEST assay. A roughly ten-day culture period preceded the isolation of CD4+ T cells. PCR confirmed that the person was infected with SARS-CoV-2 between March and December 2020. They grew two million PBMC in each well, adding 10 IU/ml IL-2 and around 10 ug/ml peptides. Sequencing used immunoSEQ multiplex PCR; TCRdb keeps in-frame clones, though not all of them. The sample yields tens of thousands of clones, about 80% seen once. The TCR was taken from a human donor who had a prior SARS-CoV-2 infection. V and J are TRBV19 and TRBJ1-3; perhaps TRBD1 as D (5 bases). Here the sequenced sample was CD4+ T cells from PBMCs cultured with a peptide pool, taken before COVID-19 vaccination. In nucleotides, the CDR3 is TGTGCCAGTAGTATTGTGGGGGGAACGAGCTCTGGAAACACCATATATTTT. As protein: CASSIVGGTSSGNTIYF.